The 18 T cell receptor beta chains reported below all come from one sample, sequenced in a study of T cell changes during pregnancy in multiple sclerosis. The assay was immunoSEQ multiplex PCR, and TCRdb's table has in-frame clones only and misses some. The sample carries about 48,000 clones, around 94% recorded once. The input for sequencing was CD4+ T cells from peripheral blood mononuclear cells, taken in the first trimester of pregnancy. The receptors originated from a female donor with multiple sclerosis, enrolled in a pregnancy study.

This clone has only one observation. The chain recombines TRBV7-3 with TRBJ2-2; tentative D call: TRBD2 (5 bases). V shed 2 bases and J shed 7 bases, with 8 bases lying between them. Germline values: CDR1 SGHTA, CDR2 FQGTGA. The CDR3 spans 13 residues. For the CDR3, the DNA is TGTGCCAGCAGCTTAGACGGGGACGGGGAGCTGTTTTTT. Its translation is CASSLDGDGELFF.

The chain combines TRBV7-3 with TRBJ2-7; 11 bases align to TRBD2. Germline V gene lookup returns CDR1 SGHTA and CDR2 FQGTGA. V shed 1 base, J shed 3 bases, and the junction held 11 bases outside the gene matches. The CDR3 contains 18 residues. The CDR3 protein is CASSLKGLAGGHSYEQYF. DNA for the CDR3: TGTGCCAGCAGCTTAAAGGGGCTAGCGGGGGGCCATAGCTACGAGCAGTACTTC.

The chain combines TRBV9 with TRBJ2-1; 10 nucleotides match TRBD2. J gave up 3 bases and V 1 base, and 4 bases lay outside the gene matches. CDR1 and CDR2 from the germline V gene are SGDLS and YYNGEE. This CDR3 contains 16 residues. CDR3 nucleotide sequence: TGTGCCAGCAGCGTAAGCGGGGGGGCCTTCTACAATGAGCAGTTCTTC. It encodes CASSVSGGAFYNEQFF. Together with reference TRBV9 and TRBJ2-1, the CDR3 gives the full variable domain: DSGVTQTPKHLITATGQRVTLRCSPRSGDLSVYWYQQSLDQGLQFLIQYYNGEERAKGNILERFSAQQFPDLHSELNLSSLELGDSALYFCASSVSGGAFYNEQFFGPGTRLTVL.

This chain uses TRBV5-1 with TRBJ1-5; D is undetermined. Trimming left V 0 bases short and J 4 bases short, with 5 bases between. Germline loops: CDR1 SGHRS, CDR2 YFSETQ. There are 13 residues in the CDR3. The CDR3 sequence is CASSLDGNQPQHF. The CDR3 nucleotides are TGCGCCAGCAGCTTGGACGGGAATCAGCCCCAGCATTTT. Filled out from reference TRBV5-1 and TRBJ1-5, the complete variable domain reads KAGVTQTPRYLIKTRGQQVTLSCSPISGHRSVSWYQQTPGQGLQFLFEYFSETQRNKGNFPGRFSGRQFSNSRSEMNVSTLELGDSALYLCASSLDGNQPQHFGDGTRLSIL.

The J gene is TRBJ2-5, the V gene TRBV4-1; 10 bases map to TRBD2. The V gene end was trimmed by 2 bases and the J gene end by 0 bases; junction bases not matched to a gene: 9. Germline lookup yields CDR1 MGHRA and CDR2 YSYEKL. This CDR3 has 18 residues. The chain's CDR3 is CASSQRGTSGENQETQYF. Written as DNA, the CDR3 is TGCGCCAGCAGCCAACGCGGAACTAGCGGGGAAAACCAAGAGACCCAGTACTTC.

CDR3 loop: CASSQEFWRVFNEKLFF. The CDR3 nucleotides read TGCGCCAGCAGCCAAGAGTTCTGGCGGGTCTTTAATGAAAAACTGTTTTTT. J is TRBJ1-4 and V is TRBV4-1; D remains ambiguous. Per the germline V gene, CDR1 is MGHRA and CDR2 is YSYEKL. V was pared by 0 bases and J by 4 bases, with 15 bases between. The CDR3 contains 17 residues.

This chain uses TRBV5-4 with TRBJ2-7, with a possible D match to TRBD1 (6 bases). CDR3 length equals 14 residues. The V gene lost 4 bases and the J gene lost 8 bases, with 19 bases spanning the gap. CDR1 and CDR2 (germline): SGHNT, YYREEE (reference sequence). The CDR3 DNA sequence: TGTGCCAGCAGCGGCACCGGGACAACCTATAAGCAGTACTTC. It translates to CASSGTGTTYKQYF.

The rearrangement joins TRBV2 to TRBJ2-7, with TRBD2 as a possible D gene (7 bases). Germline values: CDR1 SNHLY, CDR2 FYNNEI. Trimming removed 4 bases from V and 6 bases from J, with 25 bases in between. The CDR3 is made up of 17 amino acids. DNA for the CDR3: TGTGCCAGCAGTGGAACCTTCCTACGGGGGGCTGAGGGCGAGCAGTACTTC. Translation: CASSGTFLRGAEGEQYF.

The V gene is TRBV30, the J gene TRBJ2-1; 10 bases are shared with TRBD2. CDR3 size: 14 residues. V was clipped by 4 bases and J by 9 bases; unmatched bases: 9. The germline gives CDR1 GTSNPN, CDR2 SVGIG (reference sequence). CDR3 sequence reads: CAWMTAGGRGEQFF. CDR3 sequence (DNA): TGTGCCTGGATGACAGCGGGGGGGCGGGGTGAGCAGTTCTTC.

CDR3 amino acids: CASSQYGTSPGELFF. CDR3 nucleotides: TGCGCCAGCAGCCAATACGGGACTAGCCCCGGGGAGCTGTTTTTT. This chain connects TRBV4-1 to TRBJ2-2; TRBD2 agrees at 9 bases. The CDR3 runs to 15 residues. CDR1 and CDR2 from the germline V gene are MGHRA and YSYEKL. The V gene end was trimmed by 2 bases and the J gene end by 6 bases; junction bases not matched to a gene: 4.

V and J are TRBV19 and TRBJ1-2; D remains ambiguous. Trimming took off 1 base at V and 4 bases at J, with 4 bases between the two ends. This CDR3 is 12 amino acids long. From germline, CDR1 is LNHDA and CDR2 SQIVND (reference sequence). The CDR3 loop reads CASSIASYGYTF. Here the CDR3 DNA reads TGTGCCAGTAGTATAGCGAGCTATGGCTACACCTTC.

The table lists this clone with a count of one. The rearrangement links TRBV2 to TRBJ1-6; 7 bases line up with TRBD1. This CDR3 has 17 residues. V was clipped by 6 bases and J by 7 bases; unmatched bases: 15. CDR1 is SNHLY, CDR2 FYNNEI, per germline. CDR3 region: CASRRRARDSGNSPLHF. CDR3 sequence (DNA): TGTGCCAGCAGACGCAGGGCCCGGGACAGTGGAAATTCACCCCTCCACTTT.

The chain has TRBV5-4 and TRBJ2-5; 14 nucleotides agree with TRBD2. This CDR3 is 17 amino acids long. The V segment lost 4 bases and the J segment 1 base; nucleotides outside the gene matches: 6. Germline-derived CDR1 and CDR2 are SGHNT and YYREEE (reference sequence). This chain's CDR3 is CASSPGLAGGLQETQYF. CDR3 bases: TGTGCCAGCAGCCCCGGACTAGCGGGGGGCCTCCAAGAGACCCAGTACTTC.

CDR3 loop: CASSLDPSSSYEQYF. CDR3 DNA: TGCGCCAGCAGCCTCGACCCTTCTAGCTCCTACGAGCAGTACTTC. The chain recombines TRBV5-1 with TRBJ2-7; D not certain. The length of the CDR3 is 15 residues. The V end was cut by 4 bases, the J end by 0 bases, with 14 bases between. Germline CDR1 reads SGHRS; CDR2 reads YFSETQ.

J is TRBJ1-2 and V is TRBV6-5; tentatively, D is TRBD1 (6 bases). The CDR3 runs to 15 residues. Germline lookup yields CDR1 MNHEY and CDR2 SVGAGI. Trimming shortened V by 5 bases and J by 0 bases, and 13 bases separated the two germline ends. The CDR3 region has the DNA TGTGCCAGCAGTCCCGACAGGCTTACTAACTATGGCTACACCTTC. Protein sequence: CASSPDRLTNYGYTF.

The rearrangement joins TRBV7-9 to TRBJ2-7, with 7 positions matching TRBD1. Germline V gene data show CDR1 as SEHNR and CDR2 as FQNEAQ (reference sequence). CDR3 length: 14 residues. With 2 bases clipped from V and 4 bases from J, the junction kept 5 bases outside the gene matches. The chain's CDR3 is CASSLSNRGYEQYF. CDR3 DNA: TGTGCCAGCAGCTTATCGAACAGGGGATACGAGCAGTACTTC. The full variable domain, in which reference TRBV7-9 and TRBJ2-7 provide the parts outside the CDR3, is DTGVSQNPRHKITKRGQNVTFRCDPISEHNRLYWYRQTLGQGPEFLTYFQNEAQLEKSRLLSDRFSAERPKGSFSTLEIQRTEQGDSAMYLCASSLSNRGYEQYFGPGTRLTVT.

This clone occurred once. The rearrangement uses TRBV7-9 and TRBJ2-3; the D gene is possibly TRBD2 (6 bases). V lost 6 bases, J lost 3 bases, and 19 bases lay in between. Germline V gene data show CDR1 as SEHNR and CDR2 as FQNEAQ (reference sequence). The CDR3 is 16 residues long. CDR3 loop: CASRVAGGRITDTQYF. CDR3 in DNA: TGTGCCAGCAGGGTCGCTGGAGGGCGCATAACAGATACGCAGTATTTT.

The chain joins TRBV7-9 to TRBJ1-2; D gene ambiguous. The germline V gene has CDR1 SEHNR and CDR2 FQNEAQ (reference sequence). This CDR3 is built from 14 residues. V was trimmed by 0 bases and J by 6 bases, leaving 11 bases between them. CDR3 sequence: CASSLAPESNGYTF. The CDR3 DNA reads TGTGCCAGCAGCTTAGCTCCCGAAAGCAATGGCTACACCTTC.